The clone carrying this T cell receptor (beta chain) was counted many times. This specimen belongs to a study of CD8 T cells in ankylosing spondylitis. This CDR3 contains 15 residues. Trimming removed 1 base from V and 5 bases from J, with 14 bases in between. CDR1 and CDR2 from the germline V gene are KGHSH and LQKENI. TCRdb reprocessed the 5' RACE reads with MiXCR, giving one entry per CDR3 protein. This sample yields 130,000 or so distinct CDR3 sequences, of which 9.5% to 12% are seen a single time; around 4.1% belongs to the top ten. This sequence was found in a female donor with ankylosing spondylitis or in good health (not recorded which). The sequenced sample was blood, either unsorted or a sorted T cell fraction (not recorded which). The chain combines TRBV18 with TRBJ1-2; no clear D. In DNA, the CDR3 is TGTGCCAGCTCACCACGAGGCAGCAAAGATTATGGCTACACCTTC. Translated: CASSPRGSKDYGYTF. The variable domain in full, with the rest retrieved from reference TRBV18 and TRBJ1-2, is NAGVMQNPRHLVRRRGQEARLRCSPMKGHSHVYWYRQLPEEGLKFMVYLQKENIIDESGMPKERFSAEFPKEGPSILRIQQVVRGDSAAYFCASSPRGSKDYGYTFGSGTRLTVV.